These 7 T cell receptor beta chains were all obtained from the same sample, sequenced in a study of siplizumab effects on memory and regulatory T cells (dated by TCRdb to between 2018 and 2021). Libraries were prepared through the immunoSEQ multiplex PCR assay. TCRdb retrieved this table from immuneACCESS and kept in-frame rearrangements only. Not all clones are present; in checked studies, unresolved V genes account for under half, and no reason is known for the remainder. Across this sample there are about 100,000 clones, with roughly 94% seen only once. About 0.6% of the sample is in the top ten clones. The sequencing sample was made of Tregs sorted from blood. Source of these receptors: a human donor in good health.

This chain connects TRBV28 to TRBJ1-2; weak D call: TRBD1 (6 bases). This CDR3 spans 15 amino acids. Looked up from germline, CDR1 is MDHEN and CDR2 is SYDVKM. The V end lost 5 bases, the J end lost 3 bases, and 16 bases lay between the germline ends. The DNA for the CDR3 is TGTGCCAGCAGTCGAGGGGGGCGGCTTTACTATGGCTACACCTTC. Its translation is CASSRGGRLYYGYTF.

This chain's CDR3 is CASSQDRAGGEQYF. As DNA, the CDR3 is TGCGCCAGCAGCCAAGATAGGGCCGGGGGCGAGCAGTACTTC. The V gene is TRBV4-1, the J gene TRBJ2-7, with D possibly matching TRBD2 (6 bases). CDR1 and CDR2 from the germline V gene are MGHRA and YSYEKL. The CDR3 runs to 14 residues. The V and J ends lost 0 bases and 6 bases respectively, with 12 bases between them.

This clone has just a few counts. The rearrangement uses TRBV29-1 and TRBJ1-3; the D is unclear. Deletions cut 7 bases from V and 4 bases from J, with 11 bases between. Germline V gene sequence: CDR1 SQVTM, CDR2 ANQGSEA. The CDR3 sequence is 12 residues long. For the CDR3, the DNA is TGCAGCGCAATGAATCCCGGAAACACCATATATTTT. Amino acids: CSAMNPGNTIYF.

The chain carries TRBV7-9 and TRBJ1-6; no clear D. Germline V gene data show CDR1 as SEHNR and CDR2 as FQNEAQ (reference sequence). The length of the CDR3 is 13 residues. V gave up 1 base and J gave up 14 bases, with 12 bases separating them. The CDR3 here is CASSLVGIAALHF. In nucleotides, the CDR3 is TGTGCCAGCAGCTTAGTGGGGATTGCGGCCCTCCACTTT.

The chain uses TRBV5-5 and TRBJ1-4; 8 bases are shared with TRBD1. There are 18 residues in the CDR3. The germline V gene encodes CDR1 SGHKS and CDR2 YYEKEE (reference sequence). Germline trimming cut 4 bases from V and 5 bases from J; bases unmatched to any gene: 16. The CDR3: CASSRQGQGRTRNEKLFF. CDR3 bases: TGTGCCAGCAGCCGACAGGGGCAAGGGAGGACCCGGAATGAAAAACTGTTTTTT.

In DNA, the CDR3 is TGCAGCGTAGCGGGAGCTTACGAGCAGTACTTC. Residues: CSVAGAYEQYF. The V gene is TRBV29-1, the J gene TRBJ2-7, with TRBD2 matching 8 bases. The junction had 2 bases not matched to a gene; V was cut back by 6 bases and J by 4 bases. The CDR3 sequence is 11 residues long. CDR1 SQVTM and CDR2 ANQGSEA come from the germline V gene.

This chain links TRBV11-2 with TRBJ2-2, with D unresolved. The V end lost 0 bases, the J end lost 2 bases, and 10 bases lay between the germline ends. Germline CDR1 is SGHAT and CDR2 is FQNNGV. The CDR3 is 16 amino acids. The CDR3 reads CASSLDYSLNTGELFF. DNA for the CDR3: TGTGCCAGCAGCTTAGACTATTCCCTCAACACCGGGGAGCTGTTTTTT.